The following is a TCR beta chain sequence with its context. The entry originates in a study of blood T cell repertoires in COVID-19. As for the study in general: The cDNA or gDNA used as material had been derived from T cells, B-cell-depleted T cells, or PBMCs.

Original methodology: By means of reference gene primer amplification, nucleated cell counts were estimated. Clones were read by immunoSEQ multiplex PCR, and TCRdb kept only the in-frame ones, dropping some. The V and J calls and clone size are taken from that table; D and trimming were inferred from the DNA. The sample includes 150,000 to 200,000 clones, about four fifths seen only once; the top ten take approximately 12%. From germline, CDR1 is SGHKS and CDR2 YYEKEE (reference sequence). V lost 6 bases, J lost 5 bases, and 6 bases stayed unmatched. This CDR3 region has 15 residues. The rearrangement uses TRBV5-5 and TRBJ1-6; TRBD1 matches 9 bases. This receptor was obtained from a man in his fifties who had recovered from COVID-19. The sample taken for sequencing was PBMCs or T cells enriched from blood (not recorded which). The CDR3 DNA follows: TGTGCCAGCAATCCGACAGGGGGGGATAATTCACCCCTCCACTTT. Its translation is CASNPTGGDNSPLHF.